Detailed here is one TCR beta chain. The sample originates from a study of blood T cell repertoires in COVID-19. The wider study: Whether acute or convalescent, the COVID-19 samples came from the United States, Italy and Spain. From T cells, B-cell-depleted T cells, or PBMCs came the material, which was cDNA or gDNA.

Per the original methods: Amplification from reference gene primers served as the basis for estimated nucleated cell counts. Clones were sequenced by immunoSEQ multiplex PCR, and TCRdb holds only the in-frame ones, with some missing. V and J calls and clone size follow that table, whereas D and trimming were derived from the DNA. The sample has around 300,000 clones, over 75% seen once. The germline CDR1 and CDR2 sequences are SGDLS and YYNGEE. The V end lost 0 bases, the J end lost 5 bases, and 11 bases lay between the germline ends. This CDR3 comprises 14 residues. This sequence joins TRBV9 and TRBJ2-5; D might be TRBD2 (6 bases). The sequenced sample consisted of peripheral blood. The TCR was taken from a human donor in a cohort sampled during active COVID-19. CDR3: CASSVGGVHETQYF. The CDR3 DNA follows: TGTGCCAGCAGCGTAGGCGGGGTTCACGAGACCCAGTACTTC.